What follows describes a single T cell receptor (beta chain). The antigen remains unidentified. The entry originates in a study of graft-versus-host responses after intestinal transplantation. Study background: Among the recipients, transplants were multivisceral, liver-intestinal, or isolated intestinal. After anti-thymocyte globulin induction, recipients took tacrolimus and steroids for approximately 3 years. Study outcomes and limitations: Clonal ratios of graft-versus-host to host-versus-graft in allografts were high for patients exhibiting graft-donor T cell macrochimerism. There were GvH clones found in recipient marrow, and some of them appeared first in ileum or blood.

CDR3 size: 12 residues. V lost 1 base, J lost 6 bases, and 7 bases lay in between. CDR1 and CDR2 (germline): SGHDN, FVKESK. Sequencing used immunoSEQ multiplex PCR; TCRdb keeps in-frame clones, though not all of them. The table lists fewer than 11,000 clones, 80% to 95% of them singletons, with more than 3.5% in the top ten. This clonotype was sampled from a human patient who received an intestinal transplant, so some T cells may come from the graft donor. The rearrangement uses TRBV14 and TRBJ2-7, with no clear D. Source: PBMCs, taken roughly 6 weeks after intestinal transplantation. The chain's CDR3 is CASSQGGSEQYF. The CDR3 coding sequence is TGTGCCAGCAGCCAAGGGGGTTCCGAGCAGTACTTC.